Listed below are T cell receptor beta chains from one sample, sequenced in a study of blood T cell repertoires in COVID-19. Clones were sequenced by immunoSEQ multiplex PCR, and TCRdb holds only the in-frame ones, with some missing. The sample has 150,000 to 200,000 clones, 70% to 90% seen once. The specimen sequenced was peripheral blood. These receptors all stem from an older woman with COVID-19, enrolled during active disease. CDR3s include the opening cysteine and the closing phenylalanine or tryptophan. A D gene is named only where the DNA matches it firmly. A clone size is listed for some rows: how often the clone was seen (once, few, many), or a class if it is expanded.

-	TRBJ1-1	-	TRBV30	CAEDRGGNTEAFF	TGTGCCGAAGACCGAGGGGGGAACACTGAAGCTTTCTTT
TRBD1	TRBJ2-7	-	TRBV2	CASRLETGRDYEQYF	TGTGCCAGCAGGCTGGAGACAGGGCGCGACTACGAGCAGTACTTC
-	TRBJ1-2	-	TRBV19	CASSQISASGYTF	TGTGCCAGTAGCCAGATCAGCGCCTCTGGCTACACCTTC
TRBD1	TRBJ1-5	once	TRBV19	CASSSGQTNQPQHF	TGTGCCAGTAGTTCGGGACAGACCAATCAGCCCCAGCATTTT
-	TRBJ1-4	-	TRBV13	CASSSRTAPTNEKLFF	TGTGCCAGCAGCTCTCGGACAGCACCAACTAATGAAAAACTGTTTTTT
TRBD1	TRBJ1-6	once	TRBV30	CAWRTGGDSPLHF	TGTGCCTGGAGAACAGGGGGGGATTCACCCCTCCACTTT
TRBD2	TRBJ2-7	few	TRBV7-7	CASSMRDTSGNYEQYF	TGTGCTAGCAGCATGAGAGATACTAGCGGGAACTACGAGCAGTACTTC
-	TRBJ1-3	once	TRBV28	CASSLLSEPPGNTIYF	TGTGCCAGCAGTTTATTATCGGAGCCTCCTGGAAACACCATATATTTT
TRBD1	TRBJ1-2	-	TRBV13	CASADRTFYGYTF	TGTGCCAGCGCGGACAGGACTTTTTATGGCTACACCTTC
TRBD1	TRBJ1-6	-	TRBV4-3	CASSQGNRQGANSPLHF	TGCGCCAGCAGCCAAGGAAACCGACAGGGGGCGAATTCACCCCTCCACTTT
-	TRBJ1-5	-	TRBV7-2	CASSPKGDSNQPQHF	TGTGCCAGCAGCCCCAAAGGGGATAGCAATCAGCCCCAGCATTTT
TRBD2	TRBJ2-2	-	TRBV9	CASSVALAGASNTGELFF	TGTGCCAGCAGCGTAGCGCTTGCGGGAGCGTCGAACACCGGGGAGCTGTTTTTT
TRBD1	TRBJ1-2	-	TRBV5-1	CASSLEGQAPYGYTF	TGCGCCAGCAGCTTGGAAGGACAGGCCCCCTATGGCTACACCTTC
-	TRBJ2-3	-	TRBV5-1	CASSVITDTQYF	TGCGCCAGCAGCGTAATCACAGATACGCAGTATTTT
-	TRBJ1-1	-	TRBV29-1	CSARDTEAFF	TGCAGCGCCCGGGACACTGAAGCTTTCTTT
TRBD1	TRBJ1-2	-	TRBV14	CASSPWTGESYGYTF	TGTGCCAGCAGCCCGTGGACAGGGGAATCCTATGGCTACACCTTC
TRBD2	TRBJ2-1	-	TRBV4-3	CASSQDLGGRAYNEQFF	TGCGCCAGCAGCCAAGATCTAGGCGGGAGGGCCTACAATGAGCAGTTCTTC
-	TRBJ1-1	once	TRBV18	CAGSNREYTEAFF	TGTGCCGGCTCAAACAGGGAATACACTGAAGCTTTCTTT
TRBD2	TRBJ2-7	-	TRBV6-5	CASSPLADYSYEQYF	TGTGCCAGCAGTCCTCTAGCGGACTACTCCTACGAGCAGTACTTC
-	TRBJ1-5	-	TRBV2	CASSSQGVGQPQHF	TGTGCCAGCAGTTCCCAGGGTGTCGGTCAGCCCCAGCATTTT
-	TRBJ1-5	-	TRBV4-1	CASSQEPRVFSNQPQHF	TGCGCCAGCAGCCAAGAACCCCGGGTCTTCTCCAATCAGCCCCAGCATTTT
-	TRBJ1-1	once	TRBV27	CASSLRAGNTEAFF	TGTGCCAGCAGTCTCAGGGCAGGGAACACTGAAGCTTTCTTT
-	TRBJ1-1	-	TRBV4-3	CASSQDRGRGTEAFF	TGCGCCAGCAGCCAAGATCGGGGCAGGGGAACTGAAGCTTTCTTT
-	TRBJ2-7	-	TRBV5-1	CASSLEFGLTYEQYF	TGCGCCAGCAGCTTGGAATTCGGACTAACCTACGAGCAGTACTTC
TRBD1	TRBJ2-2	-	TRBV24-1	CATSGHRGAATGELFF	TGTGCCACCAGTGGTCACAGGGGTGCGGCCACCGGGGAGCTGTTTTTT
-	TRBJ1-1	-	TRBV10-3	CAIRDTWNTEAFF	TGTGCCATCAGGGACACCTGGAACACTGAAGCTTTCTTT
-	TRBJ1-4	-	TRBV2	CASSGNRNVEKLFF	TGTGCCAGCAGTGGGAACAGGAACGTTGAAAAACTGTTTTTT
TRBD2	TRBJ2-7	-	TRBV20-1	CSASVVAGGYEQYF	TGCAGTGCTAGTGTGGTAGCGGGAGGATACGAGCAGTACTTC
TRBD1	TRBJ2-7	-	TRBV5-6	CASSLGQEPYEQYF	TGTGCCAGCAGCTTAGGACAGGAGCCCTACGAGCAGTACTTC
TRBD2	TRBJ2-3	-	TRBV11-2	CASSFRGGRPDTQYF	TGTGCCAGCAGCTTTAGAGGCGGGAGGCCAGATACGCAGTATTTT
-	TRBJ2-7	-	TRBV7-9	CASSFSSYEQYF	TGTGCCAGCAGCTTTAGCTCCTACGAGCAGTACTTC
-	TRBJ1-5	-	TRBV6-5	CASADRINQPQHF	TGTGCCAGCGCTGACAGGATAAATCAGCCCCAGCATTTT
-	TRBJ2-7	-	TRBV7-8	CASSPTSGEQYF	TGTGCCAGCAGCCCCACCTCCGGGGAGCAGTACTTC
-	TRBJ2-1	-	TRBV5-4	CASSLGPEVALIHNEQFF	TGTGCCAGCAGCTTGGGGCCCGAGGTAGCGCTGATTCACAATGAGCAGTTCTTC
TRBD1	TRBJ2-7	once	TRBV6-6	CASSYSGQGAYEQYF	TGTGCCAGCAGTTACTCGGGCCAGGGGGCCTACGAGCAGTACTTC
TRBD2	TRBJ2-7	-	TRBV19	CASSISGRALGEQYF	TGTGCCAGTAGTATTAGCGGGAGGGCCCTTGGGGAGCAGTACTTC
-	TRBJ1-2	-	TRBV9	CASSVLLGGDYGYTF	TGTGCCAGCAGCGTCCTCCTGGGGGGGGACTATGGCTACACCTTC
-	TRBJ2-7	-	TRBV7-9	CASSLDNYEQYF	TGTGCCAGCAGCTTAGATAACTACGAGCAGTACTTC
TRBD1	TRBJ2-1	-	TRBV7-2	CASSGYGQGPPNEQFF	TGTGCCAGCAGCGGCTATGGACAGGGCCCTCCCAATGAGCAGTTCTTC
-	TRBJ1-4	once	TRBV5-5	CASSLRTPNEKLFF	TGTGCCAGCAGCTTGCGAACTCCTAATGAAAAACTGTTTTTT
TRBD1	TRBJ1-1	-	TRBV7-2	CASSPGQGRGNTEAFF	TGTGCCAGCAGCCCCGGACAGGGAAGGGGGAACACTGAAGCTTTCTTT
-	TRBJ1-5	once	TRBV5-1	CASSPGTSWDQPQHF	TGCGCCAGCAGCCCTGGGACATCTTGGGATCAGCCCCAGCATTTT
-	TRBJ1-2	-	TRBV7-9	CASSRDIGSDGYTF	TGTGCCAGCAGCCGGGACATCGGTTCTGATGGCTACACCTTC
-	TRBJ1-4	-	TRBV19	CASTRSREKLFF	TGTGCCAGTACCCGTAGCCGGGAAAAACTGTTTTTT
TRBD1	TRBJ2-7	-	TRBV18	CASSQGQGAHEQYF	TGTGCCAGCTCACAGGGACAGGGGGCTCACGAGCAGTACTTC
-	TRBJ2-1	-	TRBV24-1	CATSDFGVNSYNEQFF	TGTGCCACCAGTGATTTCGGGGTGAACTCCTACAATGAGCAGTTCTTC
TRBD1	TRBJ1-1	once	TRBV5-1	CASSYLQGGNTEAFF	TGCGCCAGCAGCTACCTACAGGGGGGGAACACTGAAGCTTTCTTT
-	TRBJ2-7	-	TRBV28	CASREGLTLYF	TGTGCCAGCAGGGAGGGTTTGACACTGTACTTC
-	TRBJ1-2	-	TRBV12-3/TRBV12-4	CASTILHGYTF	TGTGCCAGCACTATACTCCATGGCTACACCTTC
TRBD2	TRBJ2-1	-	TRBV4-3	CASSSQGGDYNEQFF	TGCGCCAGCAGCTCTCAGGGAGGGGATTACAATGAGCAGTTCTTC
-	TRBJ1-1	-	TRBV7-9	CASSLSENTEAFF	TGTGCCAGCAGCTTGTCAGAGAACACTGAAGCTTTCTTT
-	TRBJ2-1	-	TRBV27	CATTQRNEQFF	TGTGCCACAACTCAGCGGAATGAGCAGTTCTTC
TRBD1	TRBJ1-1	-	TRBV2	CASSVTQGVNTEAFF	TGTGCCAGCAGTGTTACACAGGGGGTGAACACTGAAGCTTTCTTT
TRBD1	TRBJ2-6	-	TRBV30	CAWGGSPGQGSSGANVLTF	TGTGCCTGGGGGGGATCACCGGGACAGGGAAGCTCTGGGGCCAACGTCCTGACTTTC
TRBD2	TRBJ2-7	-	TRBV6-1	CASRFEAGEQYF	TGTGCCAGCAGGTTCGAAGCGGGAGAGCAGTACTTC